These 15 T cell receptor beta chains came from one sample sequenced in a study of early T cells in non-severe SARS-CoV-2 infection. TCRdb ran MiXCR on the 5' RACE reads and lists one entry per CDR3 protein. The table has more than 95,000 distinct CDR3 sequences, approximately 10% seen once. The input for sequencing was whole blood, taken at baseline. These receptors all stem from an adult who was a healthcare worker with PCR-confirmed SARS-CoV-2 infection or an uninfected control (not recorded which).

CDR3 region: CASSQGTTNEKLFF. The DNA for the CDR3 is TGCGCCAGCTCCCAGGGGACGACTAATGAAAAACTGTTTTTT. The chain is built from TRBV5-1 and TRBJ1-4, with D perhaps TRBD1 (6 bases). This CDR3 is 14 amino acids long. Looked up from germline, CDR1 is SGHRS and CDR2 is YFSETQ. Trimming took 7 bases from V and 2 from J, leaving 12 bases between them.

This clonotype was observed a handful of times. The rearrangement joins TRBV20-1 to TRBJ2-7; 8 bases are a match to TRBD2. The V gene end was trimmed by 1 base and the J gene end by 2 bases; junction bases not matched to a gene: 1. Looked up from germline, CDR1 is DFQATT and CDR2 is SNEGSKA (reference sequence). The CDR3 sequence is 13 residues long. DNA of the CDR3: TGCAGTGCTAGAGTTAGCGGGACCTACGAGCAGTACTTC. Amino acids: CSARVSGTYEQYF.

V and J are TRBV19 and TRBJ1-5, with D perhaps matching TRBD1 (5 bases). The V end was cut by 11 bases, the J end by 2 bases, with 22 bases between. Germline V lookup: CDR1 LNHDA, CDR2 SQIVND (reference sequence). The CDR3 extends over 16 amino acids. The CDR3 is CAGRGTKIGGNQPQHF. CDR3 coding DNA: TGTGCCGGAAGAGGGACGAAGATTGGGGGCAATCAGCCCCAGCATTTT.

This clonotype occurred a few times. This sequence joins TRBV7-9 and TRBJ2-7, with D maybe TRBD1 (6 bases). The germline V and J ends were trimmed by 4 bases and 6 bases, with 10 bases remaining between them. The V gene's germline CDR1 is SEHNR and CDR2 FQNEAQ (reference sequence). The length of the CDR3 is 12 residues. CDR3 amino acids: CASSSGAGEQYF. The CDR3 bases are TGTGCCAGCAGCTCAGGGGCCGGCGAGCAGTACTTC. Filled out from reference TRBV7-9 and TRBJ2-7, the complete variable domain reads DTGVSQNPRHKITKRGQNVTFRCDPISEHNRLYWYRQTLGQGPEFLTYFQNEAQLEKSRLLSDRFSAERPKGSFSTLEIQRTEQGDSAMYLCASSSGAGEQYFGPGTRLTVT.

The V gene is TRBV29-1, the J gene TRBJ2-2; D is unresolved. V lost 3 bases and J lost 5, with 4 bases in between. Germline assignment: CDR1 SQVTM and CDR2 ANQGSEA. CDR3 length equals 11 residues. The CDR3 nucleotides read TGCAGCGTTGAGGATACCGGGGAGCTGTTTTTT. As protein: CSVEDTGELFF.

The CDR3 protein is CASSPTGTSGFSTDTQYF. CDR3 nucleotides: TGTGCCAGCAGCCCAACCGGGACTAGCGGATTTAGCACAGATACGCAGTATTTT. This sequence joins TRBV9 and TRBJ2-3; 11 nucleotides match TRBD2. CDR1 SGDLS and CDR2 YYNGEE come from the germline V gene. The V gene end was trimmed by 4 bases and the J gene end by 0 bases; junction bases not matched to a gene: 10. This CDR3 contains 18 residues.

Only a few counts were recorded for this clonotype. This chain links TRBV19 with TRBJ2-5; 8 positions match TRBD2. The CDR3 runs to 16 residues. Trimming removed 5 bases from V and 0 bases from J; junction bases left unmatched: 8. The V gene's germline CDR1 is LNHDA and CDR2 SQIVND (reference sequence). The CDR3 DNA follows: TGTGCCAGTAGTGAGCGGGGGCCCGCGTACCAAGAGACCCAGTACTTC. As protein: CASSERGPAYQETQYF.

The chain links TRBV20-1 to TRBJ1-2, with D unclear. The CDR3 consists of 15 residues. V dropped 3 bases and J dropped 0 bases, with 14 bases sitting between them. The V gene's germline CDR1 is DFQATT and CDR2 SNEGSKA (reference sequence). The CDR3 bases are TGCAGTGCTAGGGGTAGCTTGGGTACTAACTATGGCTACACCTTC. Its translation is CSARGSLGTNYGYTF.

This chain uses TRBV7-9 with TRBJ1-1; TRBD1 matches 8 bases. Germline assignment: CDR1 SEHNR and CDR2 FQNEAQ (reference sequence). Losses at the gene ends were 1 base for V and 4 bases for J; bases not matched to a gene: 5. The CDR3 spans 15 residues. As DNA, the CDR3 is TGTGCCAGCAGCTTAGAACTGGGACAGGCCACTGAAGCTTTCTTT. Encoded protein: CASSLELGQATEAFF. Using reference TRBV7-9 and TRBJ1-1 for the parts outside the CDR3, the full variable domain is DTGVSQNPRHKITKRGQNVTFRCDPISEHNRLYWYRQTLGQGPEFLTYFQNEAQLEKSRLLSDRFSAERPKGSFSTLEIQRTEQGDSAMYLCASSLELGQATEAFFGQGTRLTVV.

In its sample, this clonotype was seen many times. The V call is TRBV6-6, the J call TRBJ1-1; 7 nucleotides align to TRBD1. Germline loops: CDR1 MNHNY, CDR2 SVGAGI (reference sequence). Trimming cost V 6 bases and J 4 bases; bases outside gene matches: 8. The CDR3 is made up of 14 amino acids. CDR3 DNA: TGTGCCAGCAGCCTGCAGGGGGGGGGCACTGAAGCTTTCTTT. This gives the protein CASSLQGGGTEAFF.

This clonotype showed up many times. The chain combines TRBV6-1 with TRBJ1-1; D unclear. The germline gives CDR1 MNHNS, CDR2 SASEGT. Trimming removed 5 bases from V and 5 bases from J, with 9 bases in between. The CDR3 is 12 residues long. The CDR3, as DNA: TGTGCCAGCAGTCCGACAAGGACTGAAGCTTTCTTT. Amino acid sequence: CASSPTRTEAFF.

This clonotype was counted between two and nine times. This chain uses TRBV9 with TRBJ2-1; TRBD1 matches 8 bases. Losses at the gene ends were 0 bases for V and 7 bases for J; bases not matched to a gene: 6. This CDR3 region has 15 residues. Germline CDR1 SGDLS, CDR2 YYNGEE. The CDR3 coding sequence is TGTGCCAGCAGCGTAGCGGGCAGGGGGCGAAATGAGCAGTTCTTC. Translating it yields CASSVAGRGRNEQFF. The whole variable domain, remainder taken from reference TRBV9 and TRBJ2-1, is DSGVTQTPKHLITATGQRVTLRCSPRSGDLSVYWYQQSLDQGLQFLIQYYNGEERAKGNILERFSAQQFPDLHSELNLSSLELGDSALYFCASSVAGRGRNEQFFGPGTRLTVL.

This chain links TRBV25-1 with TRBJ2-3, with TRBD2 matching over 12 bases. The CDR3 contains 20 residues. Losses at the gene ends were 5 bases for V and 6 bases for J; bases not matched to a gene: 21. Germline CDR1 and CDR2: MGHDK and SYGVNS. The CDR3 region has the DNA TGTGCCAGCAGTCCCTCGAGGACTAGCGGGACTCCCACCTTCCTCGATACGCAGTATTTT. Residues: CASSPSRTSGTPTFLDTQYF.

A few counts support this clonotype. The chain combines TRBV7-2 with TRBJ2-3, with a tentative D call TRBD1 (5 bases). Germline V gene data show CDR1 as SGHTA and CDR2 as FQGNSA. Trimming pared 8 bases from V and 1 base from J, leaving 13 bases between. The CDR3 has 14 amino acids. CDR3 region: CASLDIGGTDTQYF. The DNA for the CDR3 is TGTGCCAGCCTCGATATAGGGGGCACAGATACGCAGTATTTT.

At least ten counts were recorded for this clonotype. The chain uses TRBV7-6 and TRBJ1-1, with no clear D. The germline V and J ends were trimmed by 5 bases and 10 bases, with 14 bases remaining between them. There are 12 residues in the CDR3. Germline V lookup: CDR1 SGHVS, CDR2 FNYEAQ. The CDR3 is CASSPGLVGAFF. As DNA, the CDR3 is TGTGCCAGCAGCCCCGGACTGGTTGGAGCTTTCTTT.